These 27 T cell receptor beta chains originate from one sample sequenced in a study of T cells after posttransplantation cyclophosphamide. Cells defined as naive were viable CD3+CD4+ or CD3+CD8+ and CCR7+CD45RA+CD45RO-CD95-CD27+CD28+. Clones were read by immunoSEQ multiplex PCR, and TCRdb kept only the in-frame ones, dropping some. The sample records tens of thousands of clones, roughly 97% being singletons. The sequenced sample was naive CD4+ T cells sorted from PBMCs. The receptor set was obtained from a man aged 50-60 years in good health, CMV-negative, and a related stem cell transplant donor.

The sample holds one count of this clone. The chain recombines TRBV6-4 with TRBJ1-5; 7 bases agree with TRBD1. V lost 2 bases to trimming and J lost 0 bases; unmatched junction nucleotides: 13. From germline, CDR1 is MRHNA and CDR2 SNTAGT. This CDR3 region has 19 residues. CDR3 protein: CASSDIKGAGAHSNQPQHF. The CDR3 nucleotides read TGTGCCAGCAGTGACATTAAGGGGGCAGGGGCTCATAGCAATCAGCCCCAGCATTTT.

Concerning this clone itself: This same CDR3 is encoded by further DNA sequences in the sample. The chain recombines TRBV7-3 with TRBJ2-3; 14 positions agree with TRBD2. CDR3 length: 19 residues. With 2 bases clipped from V and 7 bases from J, the junction kept 14 bases outside the gene matches. Germline loops: CDR1 SGHTA, CDR2 FQGTGA. For the CDR3, the DNA is TGTGCCAGCAGCTTAGCCTTGGGGACTAGCGGGAGAGCGGGGTATACGCAGTATTTT. It specifies CASSLALGTSGRAGYTQYF.

The V call is TRBV27, the J call TRBJ1-2; 9 positions agree with TRBD1. Trimming took 0 bases from V and 4 from J; bases not matched to a gene: 0. Germline CDR1 is MNHEY and CDR2 is SMNVEV (reference sequence). The CDR3 consists of 14 residues. The CDR3 DNA follows: TGTGCCAGCAGTTTATCGGACAGGGGCTATGGCTACACCTTC. This codes for CASSLSDRGYGYTF.

The chain is built from TRBV4-2 and TRBJ2-3; no clear D gene. The germline V gene has CDR1 LGHNA and CDR2 YNFKEQ. Trimming removed 6 bases at V and 5 bases at J, with 6 bases between. The CDR3 loop spans 11 amino acids. DNA of the CDR3: TGTGCCAGCAGAGAGGTAGATACGCAGTATTTT. This sequence encodes CASREVDTQYF.

This chain joins TRBV5-3 and TRBJ2-5; the match to TRBD2 covers 10 bases. Matching the DNA end better, TRBJ2-7 makes the J call doubtful. TRBV5-3 is known as an ORF, though its function is uncertain. The CDR3 spans 16 residues. Here the CDR3 reads CARSEFGLAASYEQYF. The DNA for the CDR3 is TGTGCCAGAAGCGAATTCGGACTAGCGGCTTCCTACGAGCAGTACTTC.

The chain links TRBV14 to TRBJ1-1; no clear D gene. Trimming removed 4 bases from V and 4 bases from J, with 13 bases in between. Germline-derived CDR1 and CDR2 are SGHDN and FVKESK. This CDR3 spans 14 amino acids. Here the CDR3 reads CASSRLSPGTEAFF. CDR3 DNA: TGTGCCAGCAGCCGTTTGTCACCCGGCACTGAAGCTTTCTTT.

The chain combines TRBV19 with TRBJ1-1, with TRBD1 as a possible D gene (5 bases). The CDR3 spans 13 residues. V was shortened by 6 bases and J by 2 bases, with 10 bases between the two germline ends. The germline V gene has CDR1 LNHDA and CDR2 SQIVND (reference sequence). CDR3 in amino acids: CASSQQVNTEAFF. The CDR3 DNA reads as TGTGCCAGTAGCCAACAGGTCAACACTGAAGCTTTCTTT. Looking up the rest from reference TRBV19 and TRBJ1-1 gives the full variable domain: DGGITQSPKYLFRKEGQNVTLSCEQNLNHDAMYWYRQDPGQGLRLIYYSQIVNDFQKGDIAEGYSVSREKKESFPLTVTSAQKNPTAFYLCASSQQVNTEAFFGQGTRLTVV.

This clone was counted a single time. J is TRBJ2-1 and V is TRBV5-1; 9 bases are shared with TRBD1. The CDR3 contains 15 residues. V lost 0 bases, J lost 4 bases, and 2 bases stayed unmatched. CDR1 is SGHRS and CDR2 is YFSETQ in the germline V gene. The CDR3, as DNA: TGCGCCAGCAGCTTGGACAGGGGGCAATACAATGAGCAGTTCTTC. The encoded protein is CASSLDRGQYNEQFF. Looking up the rest from reference TRBV5-1 and TRBJ2-1 gives the full variable domain: KAGVTQTPRYLIKTRGQQVTLSCSPISGHRSVSWYQQTPGQGLQFLFEYFSETQRNKGNFPGRFSGRQFSNSRSEMNVSTLELGDSALYLCASSLDRGQYNEQFFGPGTRLTVL.

V is TRBV5-6 and J is TRBJ2-2; perhaps TRBD2 as D (7 bases). CDR3 length equals 18 residues. Trimming cost V 4 bases and J 7 bases, with 26 bases left between them. Germline loops: CDR1 SGHDT, CDR2 YYEEEE. CDR3: CASSTRPGGLRFIGELFF. In DNA, the CDR3 is TGTGCCAGCAGCACGAGACCCGGGGGGCTTCGATTTATCGGGGAGCTGTTTTTT.

V gene TRBV15 combines with J gene TRBJ2-1, with 10 bases matching TRBD1. V was pared by 2 bases and J by 4 bases, with 8 bases of the junction left unmatched. This CDR3 region has 17 residues. The germline V gene has CDR1 LNHNV and CDR2 YYDKDF (reference sequence). The CDR3 nucleotides read TGTGCCACCAGCAGAACGCCGGGGACAGGGGTTTACAATGAGCAGTTCTTC. This encodes CATSRTPGTGVYNEQFF.

V usage is TRBV9 and J usage is TRBJ2-7; TRBD1 is a possible D gene (5 bases). This CDR3 region has 15 residues. V lost 4 bases to trimming and J lost 2 bases, with 16 bases between them. Germline V gene sequence: CDR1 SGDLS, CDR2 YYNGEE. The DNA of the CDR3 is TGTGCCAGCAGCCTCGAGGCAGGGCCAACCTACGAGCAGTACTTC. Amino acids: CASSLEAGPTYEQYF.

The V gene is TRBV7-3, the J gene TRBJ2-1, with a possible D match to TRBD2 (5 bases). In germline, CDR1 is SGHTA, CDR2 FQGTGA. The CDR3 has 12 amino acids. V gave up 1 base and J gave up 12 bases, with 10 bases separating them. CDR3 DNA sequence: TGTGCCAGCAGCTTAAGAGACGGGGTGCAGTTCTTC. This encodes CASSLRDGVQFF.

The J gene is TRBJ1-2, the V gene TRBV7-9; 7 bases map to TRBD1. This CDR3 has 13 residues. The V gene's germline CDR1 is SEHNR and CDR2 FQNEAQ (reference sequence). The V and J ends lost 5 bases and 6 bases, in that order; junction bases with no gene match: 6. Here the CDR3 reads CASSLRQGDGYTF. CDR3 nucleotide sequence: TGTGCCAGCAGCCTAAGACAGGGTGATGGCTACACCTTC. Filled out from reference TRBV7-9 and TRBJ1-2, the complete variable domain reads DTGVSQNPRHKITKRGQNVTFRCDPISEHNRLYWYRQTLGQGPEFLTYFQNEAQLEKSRLLSDRFSAERPKGSFSTLEIQRTEQGDSAMYLCASSLRQGDGYTFGSGTRLTVV.

The chain has TRBV7-3 and TRBJ2-3; D ambiguous. The CDR3 length is 12 residues. V was shortened by 4 bases and J by 6 bases, with 8 bases between the two germline ends. Germline V gene lookup returns CDR1 SGHTA and CDR2 FQGTGA. The CDR3, as DNA: TGTGCCAGCAGCTACTATGGGGATACGCAGTATTTT. As protein: CASSYYGDTQYF.

The chain uses TRBV9 and TRBJ1-1; D gene uncertain. CDR3 length: 13 residues. The germline V and J ends were trimmed by 3 bases and 1 base, with 7 bases remaining between them. Germline CDR1 reads SGDLS; CDR2 reads YYNGEE. CDR3 DNA: TGTGCCAGCAGCGCCCAATCGAACACTGAAGCTTTCTTT. This encodes CASSAQSNTEAFF. The entire variable domain, with the rest obtained from reference TRBV9 and TRBJ1-1, is as follows: DSGVTQTPKHLITATGQRVTLRCSPRSGDLSVYWYQQSLDQGLQFLIQYYNGEERAKGNILERFSAQQFPDLHSELNLSSLELGDSALYFCASSAQSNTEAFFGQGTRLTVV.

This chain links TRBV5-1 with TRBJ1-5, with D maybe TRBD1 (6 bases). V lost 0 bases, J lost 4 bases, and 8 bases lay in between. The CDR3 is 14 amino acids. The germline gives CDR1 SGHRS, CDR2 YFSETQ. The CDR3 coding sequence is TGCGCCAGCAGCTTGGGACAGGAAAATCAGCCCCAGCATTTT. It codes for CASSLGQENQPQHF.

This clone was counted a few times. The J gene is TRBJ2-3, the V gene TRBV15, with D perhaps matching TRBD2 (5 bases). The CDR3 is 15 amino acids. Germline CDR1 is LNHNV and CDR2 is YYDKDF (reference sequence). V lost 6 bases, J lost 0 bases, and 13 bases lay in between. The CDR3 DNA follows: TGTGCCACCAGAAGCCCCAGCGGAAGCACAGATACGCAGTATTTT. Amino acid sequence: CATRSPSGSTDTQYF.

The rearrangement uses TRBV29-1 and TRBJ1-2; D is unclear. Germline CDR1 SQVTM, CDR2 ANQGSEA. V was shortened by 1 base and J by 4 bases, with 10 bases between the two germline ends. The CDR3 spans 13 residues. The CDR3 sequence: CSVEVGGGYGYTF. The CDR3 coding sequence is TGCAGCGTTGAAGTAGGAGGAGGCTATGGCTACACCTTC.

The CDR3 spells CASSYSAGLSGNTIYF. As DNA, the CDR3 is TGTGCCAGCAGTTACTCAGCAGGGCTCTCTGGAAACACCATATATTTT. The chain combines TRBV6-5 with TRBJ1-3; a weak D match, TRBD1 (5 bases). Trimming stripped 0 bases from V and 0 bases from J, with 9 bases between. CDR3 length: 16 amino acids. Germline CDR1 is MNHEY and CDR2 is SVGAGI.

This chain links TRBV5-6 with TRBJ2-7, with 8 bases matching TRBD1. Germline lookup yields CDR1 SGHDT and CDR2 YYEEEE. CDR3 length: 14 amino acids. V dropped 4 bases and J dropped 7; count of bases not matched to a gene: 10. The CDR3 reads CASSPQGALGEQYF. The CDR3 DNA reads as TGTGCCAGCAGCCCCCAGGGGGCCCTCGGGGAGCAGTACTTC.

The table lists this clone with a few counts. The chain is built from TRBV6-1 and TRBJ1-4; D perhaps matches TRBD1 (6 bases). Germline values: CDR1 MNHNS, CDR2 SASEGT. The ends were cut back, 7 bases at V and 8 bases at J, with 20 bases in the middle. The CDR3 runs to 15 residues. The CDR3 spells CASTLSQGVKEKLFF. The CDR3 coding sequence is TGTGCCAGCACCTTGTCACAGGGTGTTAAGGAAAAACTGTTTTTT.

J is TRBJ2-2 and V is TRBV7-2, with TRBD2 matching over 8 bases. This CDR3 is 14 amino acids long. V shed 3 bases and J 6 bases; nucleotides not matched to a gene: 3. Germline assignment: CDR1 SGHTA and CDR2 FQGNSA. The CDR3 protein is CASSLRGAAGELFF. CDR3 DNA: TGTGCCAGCAGCTTGCGGGGGGCCGCCGGGGAGCTGTTTTTT.

The rearrangement joins TRBV7-9 to TRBJ2-1, with TRBD2 matching 7 bases. Germline V CDR1 and CDR2: SEHNR, FQNEAQ (reference sequence). This CDR3 has 15 residues. With V trimmed by 8 bases and J by 7 bases, 14 bases remained unmatched. The CDR3 DNA reads as TGTGCCAGCGGGGGGGACTCCCGATCCTGGAATGAGCAGTTCTTC. Translation: CASGGDSRSWNEQFF.

The chain recombines TRBV2 with TRBJ2-3; maybe TRBD2 (5 bases). The CDR3 consists of 13 residues. CDR1 and CDR2 (germline): SNHLY, FYNNEI. V lost 6 bases to trimming and J lost 4 bases, with 11 bases between them. The CDR3 DNA reads as TGTGCCAGCAGAAAGGAGGTCCCAGATACGCAGTATTTT. Its protein product is CASRKEVPDTQYF.

V usage is TRBV6-5 and J usage is TRBJ2-7; 9 bases match TRBD2. V lost 1 base and J lost 6; bases outside the gene matches: 1. CDR3 length equals 13 residues. Germline V gives CDR1 MNHEY, CDR2 SVGAGI. The CDR3 protein is CASSYLAGVEQYF. In DNA, the CDR3 is TGTGCCAGCAGTTACTTAGCGGGGGTCGAGCAGTACTTC.

J is TRBJ2-7 and V is TRBV6-5; a possible D gene is TRBD1 (5 bases). Germline V gene data show CDR1 as MNHEY and CDR2 as SVGAGI. With 6 bases removed from V and 3 bases from J, the gap between germline ends came to 15 bases. The CDR3 has 14 amino acids. In DNA, the CDR3 is TGTGCCAGCAGCGAGCAATACAGGAACTACGAGCAGTACTTC. It is translated as CASSEQYRNYEQYF.

This clone was recorded only once. CDR3: CASSFTGIGGELFF. In DNA, the CDR3 is TGTGCCAGCAGTTTCACAGGGATTGGCGGGGAGCTGTTTTTT. The rearrangement uses TRBV7-9 and TRBJ2-2; perhaps TRBD1 as D (6 bases). The germline CDR1 and CDR2 sequences are SEHNR and FQNEAQ (reference sequence). V gave up 6 bases and J gave up 7 bases, with 15 bases separating them. The CDR3 has 14 amino acids.